Below are 21 T cell receptor beta chains sequenced from a single sample in a study of T cell clones after liver transplantation. The data were produced by immunoSEQ multiplex PCR, yet TCRdb's version contains in-frame clones alone and is incomplete. The sample has about 71,000 clones, about four fifths seen once. The starting material was CD4+ T cells from blood, obtained 12 months after liver transplant. These receptors came from a human patient who received a liver transplant. Some T cells may possibly be graft donor cells.

The rearrangement joins TRBV9 to TRBJ1-2; weak D call: TRBD1 (5 bases). This CDR3 has 17 residues. V was pared by 0 bases and J by 4 bases, with 19 bases between. Germline loops: CDR1 SGDLS, CDR2 YYNGEE. The CDR3 DNA follows: TGTGCCAGCAGCGTAGCTACCAGAACTGGGGACCTCTATGGCTACACCTTC. This sequence encodes CASSVATRTGDLYGYTF.

The chain combines TRBV28 with TRBJ1-2; TRBD1 is a possible D gene (6 bases). Per germline, CDR1 MDHEN and CDR2 SYDVKM. V lost 7 bases, J lost 1 base, and 25 bases lay in between. The CDR3 spans 18 residues. This chain's CDR3 is CASINRVQRGRINYGYTF. In DNA, the CDR3 is TGTGCCAGCATCAACAGGGTACAGCGGGGCAGGATTAACTATGGCTACACCTTC.

The V call is TRBV5-1, the J call TRBJ2-3, with 7 bases fitting TRBD1. Germline CDR1 and CDR2: SGHRS and YFSETQ. The CDR3 length is 16 residues. V shed 0 bases and J 0 bases; nucleotides not matched to a gene: 4. CDR3 sequence: CASSLGAGGSTDTQYF. Here the CDR3 DNA reads TGCGCCAGCAGCTTGGGGGCAGGGGGTAGCACAGATACGCAGTATTTT.

This clone was seen only once. V gene TRBV4-1 combines with J gene TRBJ1-1; the D is unclear. Trimming removed 8 bases at V and 0 bases at J, with 16 bases between. Germline V gene data show CDR1 as MGHRA and CDR2 as YSYEKL. The CDR3 length is 15 residues. The CDR3 region has the DNA TGCGCCAGCCGTTACGGAGGGCCAATGAACACTGAAGCTTTCTTT. It codes for CASRYGGPMNTEAFF.

The chain carries TRBV5-1 and TRBJ2-1; tentative D call: TRBD2 (6 bases). CDR1 and CDR2 (germline): SGHRS, YFSETQ. Trimming stripped 3 bases from V and 7 bases from J, with 17 bases between. There are 15 residues in the CDR3. The CDR3 loop is CASSSQGGVMNEQFF. The CDR3, as DNA: TGCGCCAGCAGCTCCCAAGGCGGGGTGATGAATGAGCAGTTCTTC.

The J gene is TRBJ2-7, the V gene TRBV19; 8 bases match TRBD2. Trimming at V came to 1 base and at J to 7 bases, leaving 9 bases not matched to a gene. Per the germline V gene, CDR1 is LNHDA and CDR2 is SQIVND (reference sequence). The CDR3 runs 15 residues. The CDR3 coding sequence is TGTGCCAGTAGTATAGGTGCGGGAGGAGGAGTGGAGCAGTACTTC. Its protein is CASSIGAGGGVEQYF.

J is TRBJ2-2 and V is TRBV7-8; 11 bases are a match to TRBD2. Unmatched junction bases numbered 3, after V lost 0 bases and J lost 6 bases. Germline loops: CDR1 SGHVS, CDR2 FQNEAQ. The CDR3 extends over 16 amino acids. In DNA, the CDR3 is TGTGCCAGCAGCTTAGCACTAGCGGGAGTTTCCGGGGAGCTGTTTTTT. Protein: CASSLALAGVSGELFF.

The chain couples TRBV6-8 to TRBJ2-7, with 7 bases identical to TRBD2. This CDR3 spans 15 amino acids. V dropped 6 bases and J dropped 7; count of bases not matched to a gene: 15. Germline V CDR1 and CDR2: MNHGY, SAAAGT. CDR3 loop: CASRGPAGIRREQYF. The DNA for the CDR3 is TGTGCCAGCAGGGGGCCAGCGGGGATTCGCAGAGAGCAGTACTTC.

The V gene is TRBV14, the J gene TRBJ1-1; TRBD1 agrees at 8 bases. CDR1 is SGHDN and CDR2 is FVKESK in the germline V gene. The trim removed 5 bases at V and 5 bases at J, leaving 10 bases unmatched. CDR3 length: 15 amino acids. The CDR3 region is CASSFRQGILTEAFF. The CDR3 region has the DNA TGTGCCAGCAGCTTTAGACAGGGGATATTGACTGAAGCTTTCTTT.

J is TRBJ1-4 and V is TRBV21-1; the D call in the table, TRBD1, was not verified against the DNA. TRBV21-1 has pseudogene status. This CDR3 is built from 16 residues. The DNA for the CDR3 is TGTGCCAGCAGCACGCCTGGACAGGGAGGCGACGAAAAACTGTTTTTT. Amino acids: CASSTPGQGGDEKLFF.

The gene calls are TRBV5-3 and TRBJ1-3; D is unclear. Being an ORF, TRBV5-3 has a function that is uncertain. The V and J ends lost 4 bases and 3 bases respectively, with 23 bases between them. The CDR3 is 18 residues long. DNA of the CDR3: TGTGCCAGAAGCCCCCATTCCCCCCGCAGCCCAATTGGAAACACCATATATTTT. Translation gives CARSPHSPRSPIGNTIYF.

This clone was recorded at least ten times. The CDR3 DNA reads as TGTGCCAGCAGCTTTACAGGGGTTAACTATGGCTACACCTTC. Translated: CASSFTGVNYGYTF. This chain links TRBV5-4 with TRBJ1-2, with TRBD1 matching 7 bases. This CDR3 region has 14 residues. Germline assignment: CDR1 SGHNT and CDR2 YYREEE (reference sequence). After removal of 2 bases from V and 1 base from J, the junction contained 2 bases not matched to a gene.

The chain employs TRBV6-1 and TRBJ2-7, with a weak D call TRBD1 (6 bases). This CDR3 contains 14 residues. Trimming shortened V by 2 bases and J by 4 bases, and 12 bases separated the two germline ends. Germline V gene sequence: CDR1 MNHNS, CDR2 SASEGT. CDR3 DNA: TGTGCCAGCAGTGAACAGGGGACAAGATACGAGCAGTACTTC. Translated, it gives CASSEQGTRYEQYF.

The rearrangement joins TRBV18 to TRBJ2-2; 7 bases agree with TRBD2. The CDR3 loop spans 18 amino acids. Germline loops: CDR1 KGHSH, CDR2 LQKENI. V lost 3 bases to trimming and J lost 2 bases; unmatched junction nucleotides: 12. The CDR3 DNA is TGTGCCAGCTCACCGCAACCACAAACTAGCGCAAACACCGGGGAGCTGTTTTTT. Amino acid sequence: CASSPQPQTSANTGELFF.

The V gene is TRBV28, the J gene TRBJ1-4; no definite D call. This CDR3 has 15 amino acids. V was cut by 1 base and J by 12 bases, with 18 bases left in between. Germline V gene lookup returns CDR1 MDHEN and CDR2 SYDVKM. CDR3 in amino acids: CASSLYRRGFEELFF. CDR3 DNA: TGTGCCAGCAGTTTATATCGGAGAGGGTTTGAGGAACTGTTTTTT. Complete variable domain (other parts from reference TRBV28 and TRBJ1-4): DVKVTQSSRYLVKRTGEKVFLECVQDMDHENMFWYRQDPGLGLRLIYFSYDVKMKEKGDIPEGYSVSREKKERFSLILESASTNQTSMYLCASSLYRRGFEELFFGSGTQLSVL.

This sequence joins TRBV5-1 and TRBJ2-3; TRBD2 aligns across 10 bases. The CDR3 length is 16 residues. J lost 9 bases, V lost 2 bases, and 12 bases had no gene match. CDR1 and CDR2 (germline): SGHRS, YFSETQ. CDR3 loop: CASSFFPLAGVETQYF. In nucleotides, the CDR3 is TGCGCCAGCAGCTTTTTTCCCCTAGCGGGAGTAGAGACGCAGTATTTT.

This clone has just a few counts. This sample also contains other DNA sequences that code for the same CDR3. V and J are TRBV6-6 and TRBJ1-2; 8 bases are a match to TRBD1. With 5 bases clipped from V and 3 bases from J, the junction kept 2 bases outside the gene matches. This CDR3 comprises 13 residues. The germline V gene has CDR1 MNHNY and CDR2 SVGAGI (reference sequence). The CDR3 protein is CASSPTGDYGYTF. In nucleotides, the CDR3 is TGTGCCAGCAGTCCGACAGGGGACTATGGCTACACCTTC.

V and J are TRBV5-1 and TRBJ2-3, with 7 bases lining up with TRBD2. Germline trimming cut 4 bases from V and 5 bases from J; bases unmatched to any gene: 10. The CDR3 has 15 residues. CDR1 is SGHRS and CDR2 is YFSETQ in the germline V gene. DNA for the CDR3: TGCGCCAGCAGCCCTGGACTAGTTGGGTTAGATACGCAGTATTTT. Protein sequence: CASSPGLVGLDTQYF.

The V and J genes are TRBV14 and TRBJ2-7; D is uncertain. The V end lost 0 bases, the J end lost 8 bases, and 20 bases lay between the germline ends. Germline V gene lookup returns CDR1 SGHDN and CDR2 FVKESK. The CDR3 is made up of 16 amino acids. CDR3 DNA: TGTGCCAGCAGCCAAGATCTGTCCACCGGTGCAGATAAGCAGTACTTC. This gives the protein CASSQDLSTGADKQYF.

The CDR3 bases are TGCGCCAGCAGCTCTGGGGGGTCTGCTAACTATGGCTACACCTTC. Encoded protein: CASSSGGSANYGYTF. This chain joins TRBV5-1 and TRBJ1-2; TRBD1 might be the D (5 bases). Germline CDR1 reads SGHRS; CDR2 reads YFSETQ. The V end lost 3 bases, the J end lost 0 bases, and 12 bases lay between the germline ends. This CDR3 is built from 15 residues.

The rearrangement joins TRBV11-2 to TRBJ2-5; TRBD1 matches at 8 bases. V gave up 2 bases and J gave up 5 bases; unmatched junction bases: 7. The CDR3 is 15 residues long. Germline CDR1 SGHAT, CDR2 FQNNGV. CDR3 region: CASSLPGGNGETQYF. The DNA of the CDR3 is TGTGCCAGCAGCTTACCAGGGGGCAACGGGGAGACCCAGTACTTC.